This T cell receptor (beta chain) was observed in a study of shared clonotypes between healthy human individuals. Overall study findings and caveats: Relative to their counterparts shared across all four donors, non-shared clonotypes exhibited diminished generation probabilities. Genetic and exposure-history diversity was limited by the small donor number. Researchers found naive subsets generally carried larger estimated richness than memory subsets.

Comment on this clone: Its antigen is not known.

V was shortened by 4 bases and J by 5 bases, with 14 bases between the two germline ends. Germline-derived CDR1 and CDR2 are SGHRS and YFSETQ. CDR3 length: 14 residues. Assay: immunoSEQ multiplex PCR; the TCRdb copy retains only in-frame clones and omits some. Here the sample spans roughly 2,300,000 clones, 80% to 95% being singletons. This sequence was found in a man between 18 and 29 years old in good health. Some clones in this sample may be carry-over from other donors' samples. V gene TRBV5-1 combines with J gene TRBJ2-3, with D perhaps given as TRBD1 or TRBD2 (5 bases each). Sample: naive CD4+ T cells from PBMCs. Subset: CD45RA+ positively selected. In nucleotides, the CDR3 is TGCGCCAGCAGCCGGGGACGGCCGGTAGATACGCAGTATTTT. The encoded protein is CASSRGRPVDTQYF. Full variable domain (rest looked up from reference TRBV5-1 and TRBJ2-3): KAGVTQTPRYLIKTRGQQVTLSCSPISGHRSVSWYQQTPGQGLQFLFEYFSETQRNKGNFPGRFSGRQFSNSRSEMNVSTLELGDSALYLCASSRGRPVDTQYFGPGTRLTVL.